The clone carrying this T cell receptor beta chain showed up many times. The time point: newly diagnosed GD, antithyroid drugs for less than 3 months. Scientists built the TCR library using RNA that was extracted from PBMCs. Patients met American Thyroid Association criteria for Graves' disease. Arm-PCR of CDR3 regions and iRepertoire HTBI primers were used to build TCR beta libraries. TCRdb used MiXCR to reprocess the multiplex PCR reads, holding one entry per CDR3 protein. Of a few hundred thousand distinct CDR3 sequences in the sample, approximately 12% were seen once. The data belong to a study of regulatory T cells in long-lasting Graves disease. These same records also appear under a second study, on T cells in Graves' hyperthyroidism and ophthalmopathy. That publication notes: Initially, a first-round RT-PCR of the TCR CDR3 employed the HTBI primer set.

Sequencing was performed on peripheral blood mononuclear cells (PBMCs), taken at new diagnosis, from a patient treated with antithyroid drugs. The clonotype originates from a woman aged 18-30 years with Graves disease.

This CDR3 is CASRGTATYEQYF. The DNA for the CDR3 is TGTGCCAGTAGGGGGACAGCCACCTACGAGCAGTACTTC. The chain is built from TRBV14 and TRBJ2-7; 7 bases agree with TRBD1. CDR1 and CDR2 (germline): SGHDN, FVKESK. The CDR3 runs to 13 residues. J gave up 2 bases and V 9 bases, and 7 bases lay outside the gene matches.